This T cell receptor (beta chain) was profiled in a study of T-cell memory formation after mild COVID-19. Study details: Each donor largely had its own TCR clusters.

Germline V gene lookup returns CDR1 SNHLY and CDR2 FYNNEI. V lost 8 bases and J 8 bases, leaving 15 bases between the germline ends. This CDR3 has 12 residues. TCRdb reprocessed the 5' RACE reads with MiXCR, giving one entry per CDR3 protein. Found here are 180,000 or so distinct CDR3 sequences, 9.5% to 13% of them singletons; the top ten hold approximately 3.8%. In the case of this clonotype: Its antigen is unknown.

Findings of the study overall: Among clones contracting day 15 to 85, CD4/CD8 was balanced, whereas later expanders leaned CD4+. The authors did not confirm SARS-CoV-2 specificity of second-wave clones peaking day 37.

The receptor comes from a young man who had mild COVID-19 (a few samples of this study predate the infection). Cell type and time point are not known. The rearrangement uses TRBV2 and TRBJ1-2; D is undetermined. The sequenced sample was PBMCs or a T cell subset sorted from them (not recorded which). The CDR3 DNA follows: TGTGCCAGCGAGGGCGGCCCAACCGGCTACACCTTC. Translating gives CASEGGPTGYTF.